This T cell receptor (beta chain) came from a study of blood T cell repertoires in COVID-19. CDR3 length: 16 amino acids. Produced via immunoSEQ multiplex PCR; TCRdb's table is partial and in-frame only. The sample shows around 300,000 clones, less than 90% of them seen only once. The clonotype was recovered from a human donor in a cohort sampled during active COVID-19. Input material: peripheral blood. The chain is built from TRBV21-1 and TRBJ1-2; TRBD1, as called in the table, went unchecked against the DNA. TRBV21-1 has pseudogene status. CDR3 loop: CASSNRNQGEIVGYTF. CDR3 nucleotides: TGTGCCAGCAGCAATCGTAACCAGGGGGAGATTGTAGGCTACACCTTC.